Following are 5 T cell receptor beta chains from one sample sequenced in a study of shared clonotypes between healthy human individuals. Sequencing was performed with immunoSEQ multiplex PCR; in TCRdb, only in-frame clones are kept and a portion is missing. The sample shows nearly 600,000 clones, around 95% of them seen only once. CD45RO negativity and positive selection for CCR7 defined naive CD8 cells, a population that excluded terminally differentiated effector memory CD45RA+ cells. Specimen: naive CD8+ T cells sorted from blood. These receptors all stem from a woman in her thirties in good health.

This rearrangement joins TRBV5-1 to TRBJ2-7; D might be TRBD2 (5 bases). The CDR3 runs to 15 residues. The germline V and J ends were trimmed by 0 bases and 2 bases, with 12 bases remaining between them. The germline V gene has CDR1 SGHRS and CDR2 YFSETQ. CDR3 nucleotide sequence: TGCGCCAGCAGCTTGGGTGAGGGATTGACCTACGAGCAGTACTTC. It codes for CASSLGEGLTYEQYF.

This chain uses TRBV7-8 with TRBJ1-1; TRBD1 agrees at 9 bases. V was pared by 3 bases and J by 3 bases, with 2 bases of the junction left unmatched. This CDR3 comprises 14 residues. Germline V CDR1 and CDR2: SGHVS, FQNEAQ. The CDR3 reads CASSFRQGDTEAFF. CDR3 DNA: TGTGCCAGCAGCTTTCGACAGGGGGACACTGAAGCTTTCTTT.

The gene calls are TRBV30 and TRBJ1-5; TRBD1 agrees at 12 bases. This CDR3 is 15 amino acids long. With V trimmed by 5 bases and J by 6 bases, 8 bases remained unmatched. Germline V lookup: CDR1 GTSNPN, CDR2 SVGIG (reference sequence). The CDR3 bases are TGTGCCTGGGATGGGGGACAGGGGGCGGGTCAGCCCCAGCATTTT. Translation gives CAWDGGQGAGQPQHF.

This chain links TRBV6-5 with TRBJ2-7; 7 bases map to TRBD1. After removal of 6 bases from V and 0 bases from J, the junction contained 8 bases not matched to a gene. The V gene's germline CDR1 is MNHEY and CDR2 SVGAGI. The CDR3 has 15 amino acids. CDR3 bases: TGTGCCAGCAGCCACATCGGGACAGACTCCTACGAGCAGTACTTC. Translated: CASSHIGTDSYEQYF.

In its sample, this clone was seen once. The chain links TRBV27 to TRBJ2-7; 8 bases are a match to TRBD2. V was pared by 6 bases and J by 1 base, with 5 bases of the junction left unmatched. Germline V gene data show CDR1 as MNHEY and CDR2 as SMNVEV (reference sequence). This CDR3 spans 14 amino acids. In DNA form, the CDR3 reads TGTGCCAGCAGAAGCGGGAGCGGGTCCTACGAGCAGTACTTC. Protein sequence: CASRSGSGSYEQYF.